The 5 T cell receptor beta chains listed next were all sequenced from one sample in a study of blood T cell repertoires in COVID-19. TCRdb's table, derived via immunoSEQ multiplex PCR, lists solely in-frame clones and lacks some. The repertoire consists of 150,000 to 200,000 clones, with around 83% occurring once and the leading ten covering about 6%. Sequenced input: peripheral blood. These TCRs come from a woman in her thirties or forties with acute or convalescent COVID-19.

The V and J genes are TRBV29-1 and TRBJ2-5; 7 positions match TRBD2. The CDR3 spans 16 residues. The germline V gene has CDR1 SQVTM and CDR2 ANQGSEA. Unmatched junction bases numbered 15, after V lost 1 base and J lost 7 bases. The CDR3 coding sequence is TGCAGCGTTGAAGGAGGCGAGCGGGATCGCCTAGGGACCCAGTACTTC. Translated, it gives CSVEGGERDRLGTQYF.

The chain recombines TRBV18 with TRBJ2-3; D might be TRBD2 (5 bases). V gave up 1 base and J gave up 2 bases, with 7 bases separating them. The CDR3 is 14 residues long. Germline V gives CDR1 KGHSH, CDR2 LQKENI. The CDR3 is CASSPLRDTDTQYF. In DNA form, the CDR3 reads TGTGCCAGCTCACCACTCCGGGACACAGATACGCAGTATTTT.

V is TRBV5-1 and J is TRBJ2-1; D is perhaps TRBD2 (6 bases). Trimming removed 4 bases at V and 5 bases at J, with 16 bases between. Germline V lookup: CDR1 SGHRS, CDR2 YFSETQ. This CDR3 contains 15 residues. The CDR3 region has the DNA TGCGCCAGCAGCAGAATGGGGGGTTCGGACAATGAGCAGTTCTTC. As protein: CASSRMGGSDNEQFF.

The chain combines TRBV6-4 with TRBJ1-1; D not certain. This CDR3 contains 13 residues. Germline values: CDR1 MRHNA, CDR2 SNTAGT. Between the trimmed V and J ends, which lost 5 bases and 3 bases, there was a span of 10 bases. DNA for the CDR3: TGTGCCAGCAGTTCGACTGTGTACACTGAAGCTTTCTTT. Protein sequence: CASSSTVYTEAFF.

The V and J genes are TRBV18 and TRBJ2-5; D is possibly TRBD2 (5 bases). CDR3 size: 15 residues. Germline lookup yields CDR1 KGHSH and CDR2 LQKENI. With 0 bases removed from V and 5 bases from J, the gap between germline ends came to 13 bases. This CDR3 reads CASSPPGNRGETQYF. CDR3 DNA: TGTGCCAGCTCACCACCGGGGAACCGAGGGGAGACCCAGTACTTC. The variable domain in full, with the rest retrieved from reference TRBV18 and TRBJ2-5, is NAGVMQNPRHLVRRRGQEARLRCSPMKGHSHVYWYRQLPEEGLKFMVYLQKENIIDESGMPKERFSAEFPKEGPSILRIQQVVRGDSAAYFCASSPPGNRGETQYFGPGTRLLVL.